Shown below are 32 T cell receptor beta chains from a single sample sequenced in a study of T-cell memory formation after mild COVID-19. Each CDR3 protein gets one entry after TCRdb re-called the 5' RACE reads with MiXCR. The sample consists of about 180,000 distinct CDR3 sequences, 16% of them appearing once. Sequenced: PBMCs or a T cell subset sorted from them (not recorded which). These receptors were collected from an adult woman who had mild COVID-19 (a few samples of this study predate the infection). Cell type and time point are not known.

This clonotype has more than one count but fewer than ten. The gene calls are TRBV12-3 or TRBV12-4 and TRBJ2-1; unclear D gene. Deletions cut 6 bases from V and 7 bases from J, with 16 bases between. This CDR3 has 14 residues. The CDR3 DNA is TGTGCCAGCAGCTCAAGTCCAGGTGGGAATGAGCAGTTCTTC. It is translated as CASSSSPGGNEQFF.

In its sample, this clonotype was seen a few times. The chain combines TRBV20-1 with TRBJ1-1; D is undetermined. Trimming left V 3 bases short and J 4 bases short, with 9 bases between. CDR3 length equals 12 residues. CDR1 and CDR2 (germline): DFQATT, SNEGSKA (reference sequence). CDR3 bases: TGCAGTGCTAGTACCTTGATCACTGAAGCTTTCTTT. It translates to CSASTLITEAFF.

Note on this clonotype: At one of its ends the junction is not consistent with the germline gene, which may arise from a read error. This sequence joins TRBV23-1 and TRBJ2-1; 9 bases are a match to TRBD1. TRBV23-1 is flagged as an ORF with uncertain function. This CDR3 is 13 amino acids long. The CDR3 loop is CATGQGPYTEQFF. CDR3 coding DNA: TGCGCCACGGGACAGGGCCCCTACACTGAGCAGTTCTTC.

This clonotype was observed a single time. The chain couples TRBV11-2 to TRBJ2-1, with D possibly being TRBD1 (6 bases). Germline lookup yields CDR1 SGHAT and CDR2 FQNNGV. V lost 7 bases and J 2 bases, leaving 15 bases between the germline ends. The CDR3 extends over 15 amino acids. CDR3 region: CASIRSGQPYNEQFF. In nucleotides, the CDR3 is TGTGCCAGCATTCGGTCAGGACAGCCCTACAATGAGCAGTTCTTC.

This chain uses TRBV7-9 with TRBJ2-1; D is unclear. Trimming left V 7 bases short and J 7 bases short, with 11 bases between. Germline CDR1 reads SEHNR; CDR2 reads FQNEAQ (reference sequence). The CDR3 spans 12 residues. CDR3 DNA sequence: TGTGCCAGCATCCGGGTGACAAATGAGCAGTTCTTC. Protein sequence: CASIRVTNEQFF.

DNA of the CDR3: TGTGCCAGCAGTTCACAGGCAATGAACACTGAAGCTTTCTTT. Its protein product is CASSSQAMNTEAFF. The V gene is TRBV12-3 or TRBV12-4, the J gene TRBJ1-1; perhaps TRBD1 as D (5 bases). The ends were cut back, 4 bases at V and 0 bases at J, with 9 bases in the middle. This CDR3 has 14 amino acids.

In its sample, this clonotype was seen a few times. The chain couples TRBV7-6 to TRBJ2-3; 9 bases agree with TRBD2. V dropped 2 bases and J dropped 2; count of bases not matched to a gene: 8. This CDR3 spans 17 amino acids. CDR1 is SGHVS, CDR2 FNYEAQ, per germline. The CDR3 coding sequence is TGTGCCAGCAGCTTATTTTCTAGCGGGACCGTCACAGATACGCAGTATTTT. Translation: CASSLFSSGTVTDTQYF.

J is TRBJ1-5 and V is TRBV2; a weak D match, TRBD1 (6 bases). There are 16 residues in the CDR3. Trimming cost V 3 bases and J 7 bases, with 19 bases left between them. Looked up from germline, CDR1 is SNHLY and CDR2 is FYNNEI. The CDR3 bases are TGTGCCAGCAGTGATGCATCCGGGGGCCTAGGGCAGCCCCAGCATTTT. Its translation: CASSDASGGLGQPQHF. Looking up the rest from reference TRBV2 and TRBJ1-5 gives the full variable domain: EPEVTQTPSHQVTQMGQEVILRCVPISNHLYFYWYRQILGQKVEFLVSFYNNEISEKSEIFDDQFSVERPDGSNFTLKIRSTKLEDSAMYFCASSDASGGLGQPQHFGDGTRLSIL.

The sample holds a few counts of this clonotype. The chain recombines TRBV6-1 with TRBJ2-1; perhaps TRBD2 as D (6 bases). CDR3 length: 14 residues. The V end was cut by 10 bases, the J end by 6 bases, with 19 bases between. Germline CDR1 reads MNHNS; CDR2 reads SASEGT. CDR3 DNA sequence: TGTGCCACCGGAGGGCCGAAAATAGGCAATGAGCAGTTCTTC. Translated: CATGGPKIGNEQFF.

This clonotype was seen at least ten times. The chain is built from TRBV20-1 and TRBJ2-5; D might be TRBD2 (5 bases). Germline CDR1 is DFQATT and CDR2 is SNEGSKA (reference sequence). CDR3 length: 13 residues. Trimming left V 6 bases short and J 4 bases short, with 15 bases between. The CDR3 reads CSAPYPAAETQYF. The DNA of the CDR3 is TGCAGTGCGCCTTACCCAGCGGCAGAGACCCAGTACTTC.

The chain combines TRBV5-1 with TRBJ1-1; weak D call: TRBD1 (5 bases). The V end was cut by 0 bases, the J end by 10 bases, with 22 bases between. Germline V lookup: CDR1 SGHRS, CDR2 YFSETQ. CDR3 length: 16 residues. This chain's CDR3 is CASSLVVAWVGGSAFF. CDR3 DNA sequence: TGCGCCAGCAGCTTGGTGGTCGCGTGGGTCGGGGGGTCAGCTTTCTTT.

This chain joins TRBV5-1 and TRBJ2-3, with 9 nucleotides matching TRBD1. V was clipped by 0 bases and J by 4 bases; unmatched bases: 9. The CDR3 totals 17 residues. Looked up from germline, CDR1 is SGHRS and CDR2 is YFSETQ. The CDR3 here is CASSLARLDRGADTQYF. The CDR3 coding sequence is TGCGCCAGCAGCTTGGCCCGTTTGGACAGGGGCGCAGATACGCAGTATTTT.

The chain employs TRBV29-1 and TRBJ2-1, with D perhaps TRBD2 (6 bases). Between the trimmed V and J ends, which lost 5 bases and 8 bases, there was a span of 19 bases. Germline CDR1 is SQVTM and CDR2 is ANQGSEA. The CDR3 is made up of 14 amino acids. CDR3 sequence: CSVPRDSLVYEQFF. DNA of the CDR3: TGCAGCGTTCCCCGGGACTCCCTTGTCTATGAGCAGTTCTTC.

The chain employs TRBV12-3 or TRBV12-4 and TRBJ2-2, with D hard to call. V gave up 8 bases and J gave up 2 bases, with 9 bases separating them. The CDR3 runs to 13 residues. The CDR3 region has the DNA TGTGCCAGCCTGAGCGCAAACACCGGGGAGCTGTTTTTT. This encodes CASLSANTGELFF.

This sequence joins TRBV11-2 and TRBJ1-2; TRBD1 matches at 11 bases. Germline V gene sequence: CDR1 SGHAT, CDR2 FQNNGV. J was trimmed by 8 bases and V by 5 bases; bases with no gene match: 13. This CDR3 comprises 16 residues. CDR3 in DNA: TGTGCCAGCAGCCCAAACCGGGACAGGGGGATTGGCGGCTACACCTTC. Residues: CASSPNRDRGIGGYTF.

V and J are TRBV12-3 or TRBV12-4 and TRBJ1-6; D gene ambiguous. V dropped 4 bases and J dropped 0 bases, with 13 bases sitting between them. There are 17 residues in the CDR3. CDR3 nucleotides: TGTGCCAGCAGTTCCCGGCGGTCCAGCTCCTATAATTCACCCCTCCACTTT. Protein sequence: CASSSRRSSSYNSPLHF.

The CDR3: CASSLVVASGNNEQFF. DNA of the CDR3: TGTGCCAGCAGTTTAGTCGTGGCTAGCGGGAACAATGAGCAGTTCTTC. This chain connects TRBV12-3 or TRBV12-4 to TRBJ2-1; 9 nucleotides line up with TRBD2. The CDR3 sequence is 16 residues long. Unmatched junction bases numbered 6, after V lost 1 base and J lost 5 bases.

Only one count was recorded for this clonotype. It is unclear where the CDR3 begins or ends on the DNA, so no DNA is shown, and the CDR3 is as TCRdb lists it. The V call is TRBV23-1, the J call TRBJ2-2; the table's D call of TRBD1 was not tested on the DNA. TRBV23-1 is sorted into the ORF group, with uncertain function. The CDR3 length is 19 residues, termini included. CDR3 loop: CAIPKPGQGNSVAPGSCFF.

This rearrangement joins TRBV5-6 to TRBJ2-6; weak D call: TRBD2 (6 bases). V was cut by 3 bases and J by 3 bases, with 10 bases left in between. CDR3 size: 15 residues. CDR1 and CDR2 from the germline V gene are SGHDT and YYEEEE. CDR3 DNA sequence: TGTGCCAGCAGCTGGGGGGATCTTGGGGCCAACGTCCTGACTTTC. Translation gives CASSWGDLGANVLTF. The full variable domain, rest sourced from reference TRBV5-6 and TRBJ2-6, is DAGVTQSPTHLIKTRGQQVTLRCSPKSGHDTVSWYQQALGQGPQFIFQYYEEEERQRGNFPDRFSGHQFPNYSSELNVNALLLGDSALYLCASSWGDLGANVLTFGAGSRLTVL.

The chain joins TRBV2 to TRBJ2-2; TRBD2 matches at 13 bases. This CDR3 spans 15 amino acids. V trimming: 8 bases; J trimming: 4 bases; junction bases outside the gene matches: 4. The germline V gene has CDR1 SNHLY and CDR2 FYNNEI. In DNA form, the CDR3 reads TGTGCCAGCGGGGGACTAGCGGGGCCCACCGGGGAGCTGTTTTTT. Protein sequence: CASGGLAGPTGELFF.

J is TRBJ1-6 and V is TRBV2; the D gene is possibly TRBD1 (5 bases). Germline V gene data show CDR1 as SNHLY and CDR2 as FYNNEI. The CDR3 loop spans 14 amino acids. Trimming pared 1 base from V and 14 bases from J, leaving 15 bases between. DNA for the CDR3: TGTGCCAGCAGTGAAGGGGGAAGGGGTCGCACCCTCCACTTT. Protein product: CASSEGGRGRTLHF.

The CDR3 loop reads CASSPRDYGYTF. CDR3 DNA: TGTGCCAGCAGCCCACGGGACTATGGCTACACCTTC. The J gene is TRBJ1-2, the V gene TRBV9; D uncertain. V lost 4 bases, J lost 3 bases, and 7 bases lay in between. The CDR3 totals 12 residues. Germline V gene sequence: CDR1 SGDLS, CDR2 YYNGEE.

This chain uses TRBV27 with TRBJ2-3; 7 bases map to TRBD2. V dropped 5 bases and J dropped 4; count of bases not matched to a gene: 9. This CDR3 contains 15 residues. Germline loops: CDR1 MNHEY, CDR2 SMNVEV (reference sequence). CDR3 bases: TGTGCCAGCAGTCCCGGGGGGTGGGGCGCAGATACGCAGTATTTT. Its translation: CASSPGGWGADTQYF.

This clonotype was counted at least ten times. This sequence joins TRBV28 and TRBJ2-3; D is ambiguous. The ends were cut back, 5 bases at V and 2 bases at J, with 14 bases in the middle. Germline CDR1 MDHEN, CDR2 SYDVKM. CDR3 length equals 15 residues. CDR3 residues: CASSDPTRHTDTQYF. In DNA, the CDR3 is TGTGCCAGCAGTGATCCAACAAGGCACACAGATACGCAGTATTTT. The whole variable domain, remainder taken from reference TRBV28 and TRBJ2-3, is DVKVTQSSRYLVKRTGEKVFLECVQDMDHENMFWYRQDPGLGLRLIYFSYDVKMKEKGDIPEGYSVSREKKERFSLILESASTNQTSMYLCASSDPTRHTDTQYFGPGTRLTVL.

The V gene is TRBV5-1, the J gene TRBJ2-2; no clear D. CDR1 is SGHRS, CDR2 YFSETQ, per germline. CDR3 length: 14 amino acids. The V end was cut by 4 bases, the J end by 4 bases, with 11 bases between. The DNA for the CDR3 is TGCGCCAGCAGCCGTAGGTTGGGCACCGGGGAGCTGTTTTTT. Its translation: CASSRRLGTGELFF.

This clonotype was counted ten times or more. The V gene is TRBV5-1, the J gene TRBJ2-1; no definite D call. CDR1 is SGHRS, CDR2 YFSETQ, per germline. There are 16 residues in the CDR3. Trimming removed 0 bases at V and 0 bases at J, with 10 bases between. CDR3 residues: CASSLVAANSYNEQFF. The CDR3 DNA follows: TGCGCCAGCAGCTTGGTGGCCGCTAACTCCTACAATGAGCAGTTCTTC.

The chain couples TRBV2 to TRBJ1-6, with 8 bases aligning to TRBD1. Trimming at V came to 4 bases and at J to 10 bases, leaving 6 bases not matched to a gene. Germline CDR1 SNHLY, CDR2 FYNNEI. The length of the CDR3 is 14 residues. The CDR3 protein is CASSAQGAGSPLHF. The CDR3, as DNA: TGTGCCAGCAGTGCTCAGGGGGCGGGCTCACCCCTCCACTTT.

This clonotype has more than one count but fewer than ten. CDR3 protein: CATSDLATSGSIHEQFF. Written as DNA, the CDR3 is TGTGCCACCAGTGATTTGGCGACTAGCGGGAGCATCCATGAGCAGTTCTTC. The V gene is TRBV24-1, the J gene TRBJ2-1; 12 nucleotides line up with TRBD2. This CDR3 is built from 17 residues. The J segment lost 8 bases and the V segment lost 0 bases, leaving 7 bases of the junction unmatched. The germline V gene encodes CDR1 KGHDR and CDR2 SFDVKD.

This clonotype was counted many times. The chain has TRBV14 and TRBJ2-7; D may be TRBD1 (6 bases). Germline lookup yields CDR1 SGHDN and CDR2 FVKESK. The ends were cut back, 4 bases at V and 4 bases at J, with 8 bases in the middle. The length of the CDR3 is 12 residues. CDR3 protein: CASSRDTYEQYF. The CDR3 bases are TGTGCCAGCAGCCGGGACACATACGAGCAGTACTTC.

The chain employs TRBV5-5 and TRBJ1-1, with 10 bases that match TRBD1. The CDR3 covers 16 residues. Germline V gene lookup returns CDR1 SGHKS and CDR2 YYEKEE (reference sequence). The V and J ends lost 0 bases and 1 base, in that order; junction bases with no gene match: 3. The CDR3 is CASSLAGDRGNTEAFF. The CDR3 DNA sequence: TGTGCCAGCAGCTTGGCCGGGGACAGGGGGAACACTGAAGCTTTCTTT. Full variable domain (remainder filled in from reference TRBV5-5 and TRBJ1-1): DAGVTQSPTHLIKTRGQQVTLRCSPISGHKSVSWYQQVLGQGPQFIFQYYEKEERGRGNFPDRFSARQFPNYSSELNVNALLLGDSALYLCASSLAGDRGNTEAFFGQGTRLTVV.

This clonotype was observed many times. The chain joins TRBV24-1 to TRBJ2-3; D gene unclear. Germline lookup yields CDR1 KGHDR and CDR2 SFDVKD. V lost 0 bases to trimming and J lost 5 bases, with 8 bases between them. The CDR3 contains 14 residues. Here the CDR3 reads CATSDLRWGDTQYF. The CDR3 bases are TGTGCCACCAGTGATTTGCGGTGGGGAGATACGCAGTATTTT.

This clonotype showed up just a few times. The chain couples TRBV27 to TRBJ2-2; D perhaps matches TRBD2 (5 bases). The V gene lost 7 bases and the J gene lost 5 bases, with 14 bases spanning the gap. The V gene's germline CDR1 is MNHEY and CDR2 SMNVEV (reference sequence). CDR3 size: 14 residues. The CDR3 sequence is CASMLLGATGELFF. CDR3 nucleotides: TGTGCCAGCATGTTACTAGGAGCGACCGGGGAGCTGTTTTTT.